This TCR beta chain was recovered during a study of Ad26.COV2.S vaccination and SARS-CoV-2 variants. Whole-study results and caveats: There was reportedly substantial breadth in spike-specific CD8+ and CD4+ T cell responses after vaccination. The TCR-based breadth and depth measures might underestimate overall T cell responses.

The CDR3 consists of 16 residues. J was trimmed by 5 bases and V by 0 bases; bases with no gene match: 10. Germline assignment: CDR1 SGHRS and CDR2 YFSETQ. Note on this clone: Its specificity is unknown.

Assay: immunoSEQ multiplex PCR; the TCRdb copy retains only in-frame clones and omits some. The sample lists more than 120,000 clones, about nine tenths occurring once. The sequencing used peripheral blood, collected after recovery from COVID-19. The TCR comes from a human donor who had recovered from COVID-19. V and J are TRBV5-1 and TRBJ1-1; 7 nucleotides align to TRBD1. CDR3 sequence (DNA): TGCGCCAGCAGCTTGGGACAGGGTGAGGCGGTAACTGAAGCTTTCTTT. Amino acid sequence: CASSLGQGEAVTEAFF.